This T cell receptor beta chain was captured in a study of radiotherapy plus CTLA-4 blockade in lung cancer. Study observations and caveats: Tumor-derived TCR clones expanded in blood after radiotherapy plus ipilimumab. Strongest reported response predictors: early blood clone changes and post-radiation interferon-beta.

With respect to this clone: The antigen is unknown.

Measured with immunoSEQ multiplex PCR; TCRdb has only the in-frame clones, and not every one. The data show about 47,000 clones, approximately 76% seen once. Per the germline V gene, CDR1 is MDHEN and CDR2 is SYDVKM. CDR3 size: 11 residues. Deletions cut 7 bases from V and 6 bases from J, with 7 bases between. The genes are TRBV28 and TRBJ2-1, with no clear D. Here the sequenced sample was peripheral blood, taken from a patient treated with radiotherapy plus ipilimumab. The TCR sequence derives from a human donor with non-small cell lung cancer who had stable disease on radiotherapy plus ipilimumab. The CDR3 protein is CASINFNEQFF. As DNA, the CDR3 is TGTGCCAGCATCAACTTCAATGAGCAGTTCTTC.